This entry concerns a single T cell receptor beta chain. This sample was taken from a study of cytomegalovirus exposure and HLA in healthy donors. The PCR had 60 Vbeta and 13 Jbeta primers. Sequencing used immunoSEQ multiplex PCR; TCRdb keeps in-frame clones, though not all of them. With 130,000 or so clones in the sample, the ten largest clones hold approximately 1.6%. Sample: PBMCs. The clonotype was recovered from a middle-aged woman in good health and CMV-seropositive.

As DNA, the CDR3 is TGTGCCAGCAGCCAAGTTACAGGGGGTCCCGCCGAGCAGTACTTC. Its translation is CASSQVTGGPAEQYF. The J gene is TRBJ2-7, the V gene TRBV4-2, with 8 bases that match TRBD1. Unmatched junction bases numbered 8, after V lost 1 base and J lost 6 bases. The germline CDR1 and CDR2 sequences are LGHNA and YNFKEQ. This CDR3 has 15 residues.